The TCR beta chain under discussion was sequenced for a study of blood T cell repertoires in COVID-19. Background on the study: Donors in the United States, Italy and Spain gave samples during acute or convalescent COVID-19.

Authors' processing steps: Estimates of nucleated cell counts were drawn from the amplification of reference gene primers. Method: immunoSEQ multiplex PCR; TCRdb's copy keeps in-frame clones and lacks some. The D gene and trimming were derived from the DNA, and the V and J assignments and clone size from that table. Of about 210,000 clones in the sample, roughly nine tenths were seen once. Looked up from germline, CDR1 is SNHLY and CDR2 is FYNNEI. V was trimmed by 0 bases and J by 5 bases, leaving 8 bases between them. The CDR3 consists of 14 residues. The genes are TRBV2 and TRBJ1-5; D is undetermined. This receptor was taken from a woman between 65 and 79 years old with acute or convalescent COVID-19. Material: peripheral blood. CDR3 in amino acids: CASSEARVYQPQHF. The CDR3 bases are TGTGCCAGCAGTGAAGCGAGAGTTTATCAGCCCCAGCATTTT.